These T cell receptor beta chains were read from a single sample in a study of cytomegalovirus exposure and HLA in healthy donors. Clones were sequenced by immunoSEQ multiplex PCR, and TCRdb holds only the in-frame ones, with some missing. The sample yields about 170,000 clones, 80% to 90% seen once. Sequenced input: PBMCs. These TCRs come from a man aged 18 to 30 in good health and CMV-seropositive. Each CDR3 is given without its conserved first and last residue.

V gene	J gene	CDR3 length	CDR3 protein
TRBV7-9	TRBJ1-1	12	ASSAGTENTEAF
TRBV18	TRBJ2-6	14	ASSPTVTSGANGLT
TRBV6-1	TRBJ2-3	13	ASLDARKTTDTQY
TRBV7-2	TRBJ1-3	10	ASNGGGNTIY
TRBV27	TRBJ1-4	12	ASTWTGIHEKLF
TRBV5-1	TRBJ1-4	13	ASSVQGGFNEKLF
TRBV27	TRBJ1-6	17	ASSMEPNRVGSYNSPLH
TRBV7-6	TRBJ1-4	15	ASSSLGASSTNEKLF
TRBV10-3	TRBJ2-6	14	AITPGQNSGANGLT
TRBV6-1	TRBJ2-7	14	ASSELGLAGAYEQY
TRBV19	TRBJ1-6	11	ASSILTNSPLH
TRBV9	TRBJ2-2	14	ASSASGGLNTGELF
TRBV7-2	TRBJ2-2	14	ASSPNGPGLTGELF
TRBV5-6	TRBJ1-5	12	ASSGRGSNQPQH
TRBV2	TRBJ2-3	11	ASKPTSTDTQY
TRBV6-6	TRBJ1-6	10	ASSFRNSPLH
TRBV6-6	TRBJ1-5	12	ASTGQPGNQPQH
TRBV29-1	TRBJ2-7	16	SVEEWASGGQSSYEQY
TRBV6-1	TRBJ2-5	13	ASRPQGSGGETQY
TRBV11-2	TRBJ2-4	16	ASSLGRGGHLAKNIQY
TRBV18	TRBJ1-1	13	ASSPLQGANTEAF
TRBV19	TRBJ1-1	11	ASSIWTGSEAF
TRBV2	TRBJ2-2	12	ASSRTRNTGELF
TRBV7-4	TRBJ2-1	18	ASSLDRGVAGDCSYNEQF
TRBV27	TRBJ1-1	12	ASRDSGYDTEAF
TRBV4-1	TRBJ2-3	15	ASSQDRRGGSTDTQY
TRBV9	TRBJ2-7	12	ASSNLDRNGRQY
TRBV5-4	TRBJ2-7	13	ASSPGQGASYEQY
TRBV7-9	TRBJ1-2	13	SSSLAREGRYGYT
TRBV5-1	TRBJ2-1	16	ASSLVPAGGSSYNEQF
TRBV19	TRBJ1-1	11	ASISPGGTEAF
TRBV9	TRBJ2-7	11	ASSVWGGAEQY
TRBV4-1	TRBJ1-5	16	ASSQDRQNSWGNQPQH
TRBV18	TRBJ1-5	12	ASSPQGADQPQH
TRBV18	TRBJ2-3	16	ASSLTSGLAGGIDTQY
TRBV21-1	TRBJ2-2	14	ASSSGAGRNTGELF
TRBV10-1	TRBJ2-1	12	ASSETRSYNEQF
TRBV7-9	TRBJ1-1	12	ASSPGQGGTEAF